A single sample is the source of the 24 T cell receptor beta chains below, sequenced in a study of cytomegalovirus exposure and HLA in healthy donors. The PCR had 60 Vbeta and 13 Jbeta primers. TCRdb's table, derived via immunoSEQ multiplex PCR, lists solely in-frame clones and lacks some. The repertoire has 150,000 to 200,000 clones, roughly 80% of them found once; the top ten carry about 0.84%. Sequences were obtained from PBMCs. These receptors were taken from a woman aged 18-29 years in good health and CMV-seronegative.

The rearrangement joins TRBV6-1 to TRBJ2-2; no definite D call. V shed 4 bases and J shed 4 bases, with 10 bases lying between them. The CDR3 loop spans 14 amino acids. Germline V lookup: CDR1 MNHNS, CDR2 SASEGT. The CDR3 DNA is TGTGCCAGCAGTGGGTTGAGAGGCACCGGGGAGCTGTTTTTT. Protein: CASSGLRGTGELFF.

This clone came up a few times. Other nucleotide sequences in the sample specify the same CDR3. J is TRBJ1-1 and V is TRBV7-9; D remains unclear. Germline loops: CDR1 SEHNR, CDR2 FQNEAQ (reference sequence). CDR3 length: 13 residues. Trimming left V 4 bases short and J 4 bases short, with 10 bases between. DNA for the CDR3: TGTGCCAGCAGCTCGGGTGGTGGCACTGAAGCTTTCTTT. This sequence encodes CASSSGGGTEAFF.

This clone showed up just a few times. In DNA form, the CDR3 reads TGTGCCAGCAGCCTGCTAGGGGGACCTCGTGAGGATGAGCAGTTCTTC. Amino acids: CASSLLGGPREDEQFF. V is TRBV7-6 and J is TRBJ2-1, with a possible D match to TRBD1 (6 bases). Germline CDR1 SGHVS, CDR2 FNYEAQ. With 5 bases removed from V and 8 bases from J, the gap between germline ends came to 22 bases. The CDR3 is 16 residues long.

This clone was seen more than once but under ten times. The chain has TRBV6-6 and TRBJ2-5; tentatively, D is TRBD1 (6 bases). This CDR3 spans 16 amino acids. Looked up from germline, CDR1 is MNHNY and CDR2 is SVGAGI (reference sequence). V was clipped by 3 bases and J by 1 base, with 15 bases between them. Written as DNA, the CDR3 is TGTGCCAGCAGTTATTCTACATGGACAGCCCAAGAGACCCAGTACTTC. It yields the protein CASSYSTWTAQETQYF.

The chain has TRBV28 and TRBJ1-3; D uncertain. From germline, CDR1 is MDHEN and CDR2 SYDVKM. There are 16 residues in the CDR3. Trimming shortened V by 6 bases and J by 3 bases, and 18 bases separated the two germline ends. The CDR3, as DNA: TGTGCCAGCAGACCCCCCTCATCAGGTCGTGGAAACACCATATATTTT. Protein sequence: CASRPPSSGRGNTIYF.

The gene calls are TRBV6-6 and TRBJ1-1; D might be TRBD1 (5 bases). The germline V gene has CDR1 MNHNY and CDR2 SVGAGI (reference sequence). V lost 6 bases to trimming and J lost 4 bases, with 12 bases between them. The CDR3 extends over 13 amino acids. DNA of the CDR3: TGTGCCAGCAGCCAAGGGGTGGCCACTGAAGCTTTCTTT. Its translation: CASSQGVATEAFF.

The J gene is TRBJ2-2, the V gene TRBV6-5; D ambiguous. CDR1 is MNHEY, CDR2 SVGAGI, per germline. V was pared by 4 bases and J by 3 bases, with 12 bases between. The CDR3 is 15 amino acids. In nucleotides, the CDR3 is TGTGCCAGCAGTTCTGAGTCACCCCACACCGGGGAGCTGTTTTTT. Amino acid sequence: CASSSESPHTGELFF.

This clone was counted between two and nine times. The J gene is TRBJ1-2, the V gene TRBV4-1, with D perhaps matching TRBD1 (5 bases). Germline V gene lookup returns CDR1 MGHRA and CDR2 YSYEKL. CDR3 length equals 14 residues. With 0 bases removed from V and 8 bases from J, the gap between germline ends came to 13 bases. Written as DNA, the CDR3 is TGCGCCAGCAGCCAAGAACCAGGGTCTGTAGGCTACACCTTC. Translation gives CASSQEPGSVGYTF.

The CDR3 loop reads CASSQGLAGGTDTQYF. The CDR3 bases are TGCGCCAGCAGCCAGGGACTAGCGGGAGGGACAGATACGCAGTATTTT. This rearrangement joins TRBV5-1 to TRBJ2-3, with 16 bases lining up with TRBD2. Unmatched junction bases numbered 2, after V lost 4 bases and J lost 3 bases. Germline-derived CDR1 and CDR2 are SGHRS and YFSETQ. The CDR3 has 16 amino acids.

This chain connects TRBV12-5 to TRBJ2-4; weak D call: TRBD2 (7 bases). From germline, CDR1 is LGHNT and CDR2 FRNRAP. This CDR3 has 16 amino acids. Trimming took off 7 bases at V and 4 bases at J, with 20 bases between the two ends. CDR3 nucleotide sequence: TGTGCTAGTGTTTTCGCCTCAGGGAGGGGGAAAAACATTCAGTACTTC. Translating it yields CASVFASGRGKNIQYF.

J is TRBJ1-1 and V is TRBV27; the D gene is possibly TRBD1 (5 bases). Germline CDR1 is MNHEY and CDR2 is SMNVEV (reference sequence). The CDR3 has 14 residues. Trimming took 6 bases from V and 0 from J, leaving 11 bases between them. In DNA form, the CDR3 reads TGTGCCAGCAGCTACAACAGGTTGAACACTGAAGCTTTCTTT. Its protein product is CASSYNRLNTEAFF.

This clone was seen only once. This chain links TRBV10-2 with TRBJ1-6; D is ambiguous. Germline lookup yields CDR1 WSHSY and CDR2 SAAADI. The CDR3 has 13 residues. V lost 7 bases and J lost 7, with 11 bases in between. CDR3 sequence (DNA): TGCGCCAGCATACGGGATGTGAATTCACCCCTCCACTTT. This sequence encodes CASIRDVNSPLHF.

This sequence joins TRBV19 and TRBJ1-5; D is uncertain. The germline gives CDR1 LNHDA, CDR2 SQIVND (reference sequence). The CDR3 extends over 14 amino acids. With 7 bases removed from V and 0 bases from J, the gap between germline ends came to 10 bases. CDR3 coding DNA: TGTGCCAGTATGAGACTGTTTAGCAATCAGCCCCAGCATTTT. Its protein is CASMRLFSNQPQHF.

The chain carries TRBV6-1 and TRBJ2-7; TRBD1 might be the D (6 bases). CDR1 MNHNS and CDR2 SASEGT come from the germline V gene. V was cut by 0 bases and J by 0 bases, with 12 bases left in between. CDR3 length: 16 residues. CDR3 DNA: TGTGCCAGCAGTGAAGCCTTTGGGGACACCTCCTACGAGCAGTACTTC. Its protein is CASSEAFGDTSYEQYF.

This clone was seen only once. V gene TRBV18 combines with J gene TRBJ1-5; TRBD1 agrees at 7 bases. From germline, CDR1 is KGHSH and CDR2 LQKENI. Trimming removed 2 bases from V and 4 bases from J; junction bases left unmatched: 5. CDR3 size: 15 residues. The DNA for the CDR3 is TGTGCCAGCTCACCAGGACAGGCCGAAAATCAGCCCCAGCATTTT. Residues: CASSPGQAENQPQHF.

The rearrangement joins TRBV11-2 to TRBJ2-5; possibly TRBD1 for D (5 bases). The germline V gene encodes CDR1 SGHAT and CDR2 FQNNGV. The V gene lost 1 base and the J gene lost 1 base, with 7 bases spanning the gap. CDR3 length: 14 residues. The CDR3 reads CASSLGQSQETQYF. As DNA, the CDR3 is TGTGCCAGCAGCTTAGGACAGTCCCAAGAGACCCAGTACTTC.

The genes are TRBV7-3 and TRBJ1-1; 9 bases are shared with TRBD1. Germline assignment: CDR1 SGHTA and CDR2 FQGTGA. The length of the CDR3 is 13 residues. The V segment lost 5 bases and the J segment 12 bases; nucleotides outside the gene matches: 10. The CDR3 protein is CASSPGTGFVTFF. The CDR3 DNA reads TGTGCCAGCAGCCCCGGGACAGGGTTCGTAACTTTCTTT. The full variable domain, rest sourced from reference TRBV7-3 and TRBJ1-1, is GAGVSQTPSNKVTEKGKYVELRCDPISGHTALYWYRQSLGQGPEFLIYFQGTGAADDSGLPNDRFFAVRPEGSVSTLKIQRTERGDSAVYLCASSPGTGFVTFFGQGTRLTVV.

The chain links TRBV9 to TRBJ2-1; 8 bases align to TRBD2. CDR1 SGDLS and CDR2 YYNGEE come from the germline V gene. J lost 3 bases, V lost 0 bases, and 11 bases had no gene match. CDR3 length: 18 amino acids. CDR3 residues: CASSVAALAATVYNEQFF. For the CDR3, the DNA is TGTGCCAGCAGCGTAGCCGCACTAGCGGCAACGGTCTACAATGAGCAGTTCTTC.

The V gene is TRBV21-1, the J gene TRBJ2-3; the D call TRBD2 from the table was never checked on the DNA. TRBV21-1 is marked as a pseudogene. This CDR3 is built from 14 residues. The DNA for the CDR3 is TGTGCCAGCAGCCTGCGCCGGGGGGGGGATACGCAGTATTTT. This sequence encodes CASSLRRGGDTQYF.

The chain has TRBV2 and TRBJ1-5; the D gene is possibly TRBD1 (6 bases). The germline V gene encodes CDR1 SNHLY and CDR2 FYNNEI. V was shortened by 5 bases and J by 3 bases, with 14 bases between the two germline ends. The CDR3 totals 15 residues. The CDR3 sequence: CASSPGHSPNQPQHF. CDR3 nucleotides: TGTGCCAGCAGTCCGGGACATTCTCCCAATCAGCCCCAGCATTTT.

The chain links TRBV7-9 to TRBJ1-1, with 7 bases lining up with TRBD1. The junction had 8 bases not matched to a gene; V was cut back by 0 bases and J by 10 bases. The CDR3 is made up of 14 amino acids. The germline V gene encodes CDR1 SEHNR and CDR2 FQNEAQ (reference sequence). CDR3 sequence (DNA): TGTGCCAGCAGCTTAGCGGAGAGGGGGCGGGGAGCTTTCTTT. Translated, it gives CASSLAERGRGAFF.

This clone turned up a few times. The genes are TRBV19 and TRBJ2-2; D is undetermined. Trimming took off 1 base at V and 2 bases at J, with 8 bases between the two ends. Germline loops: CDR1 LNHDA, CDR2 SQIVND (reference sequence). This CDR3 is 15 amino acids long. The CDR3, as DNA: TGTGCCAGTAGTATAGTGGCCGATAACACCGGGGAGCTGTTTTTT. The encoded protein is CASSIVADNTGELFF.

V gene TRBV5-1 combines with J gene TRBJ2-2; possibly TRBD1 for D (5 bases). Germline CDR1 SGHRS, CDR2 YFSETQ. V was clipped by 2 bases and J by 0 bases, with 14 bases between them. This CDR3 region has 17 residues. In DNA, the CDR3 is TGCGCCAGCAGCTTTAAAAGGGGAACCGCGAACACCGGGGAGCTGTTTTTT. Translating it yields CASSFKRGTANTGELFF. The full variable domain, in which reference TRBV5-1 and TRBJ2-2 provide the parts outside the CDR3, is KAGVTQTPRYLIKTRGQQVTLSCSPISGHRSVSWYQQTPGQGLQFLFEYFSETQRNKGNFPGRFSGRQFSNSRSEMNVSTLELGDSALYLCASSFKRGTANTGELFFGEGSRLTVL.

The CDR3 loop is CAIRLAGPYEQYF. The CDR3 DNA reads TGTGCCATCAGGCTAGCGGGGCCATACGAGCAGTACTTC. The V and J genes are TRBV10-3 and TRBJ2-7, with 9 positions matching TRBD2. From germline, CDR1 is ENHRY and CDR2 SYGVKD. V shed 6 bases, J shed 4 bases, and the junction held 4 bases outside the gene matches. The CDR3 has 13 amino acids.